These 23 T cell receptor beta chains were sequenced from one sample in a study of siplizumab effects on memory and regulatory T cells. Some clones are missing from TCRdb's copy, which holds only in-frame ones; the method was immunoSEQ multiplex PCR. Counted here are 40,000 to 45,000 clones, 70% to 90% occurring once; the ten biggest clones make up around 0.25%. The material sequenced was naive CD4+ T cells sorted from blood. The receptors here all came from a human donor in good health.

This clone was detected once. The chain carries TRBV27 and TRBJ2-2; D is ambiguous. The CDR3 has 14 residues. The V gene's germline CDR1 is MNHEY and CDR2 SMNVEV (reference sequence). V was shortened by 0 bases and J by 5 bases, with 7 bases between the two germline ends. The CDR3, as DNA: TGTGCCAGCAGTTTATCGATTAAAACCGGGGAGCTGTTTTTT. Translation: CASSLSIKTGELFF.

A single count supports this clone. The V call is TRBV6-1, the J call TRBJ2-7, with D tentatively TRBD1 (6 bases). Between the trimmed V and J ends, which lost 2 bases and 4 bases, there was a span of 6 bases. Looked up from germline, CDR1 is MNHNS and CDR2 is SASEGT. The CDR3 has 12 amino acids. The CDR3 nucleotides read TGTGCCAGCAGTGAACAGGGGTACGAGCAGTACTTC. Translated, it gives CASSEQGYEQYF.

The rearrangement uses TRBV9 and TRBJ2-7; D is possibly TRBD1 or TRBD2 (6 bases each). This CDR3 has 14 residues. Germline CDR1 is SGDLS and CDR2 is YYNGEE. V lost 2 bases to trimming and J lost 2 bases, with 11 bases between them. The CDR3 sequence is CASSVAGQTYEQYF. CDR3 sequence (DNA): TGTGCCAGCAGCGTCGCGGGACAAACCTACGAGCAGTACTTC.

The CDR3 loop reads CASIAGTHQPQHF. In nucleotides, the CDR3 is TGTGCCAGCATCGCCGGGACACATCAGCCCCAGCATTTT. The chain has TRBV6-1 and TRBJ1-5; D possibly corresponds to TRBD1 (6 bases). This CDR3 is 13 amino acids long. Deletions cut 7 bases from V and 5 bases from J, with 12 bases between. The germline V gene encodes CDR1 MNHNS and CDR2 SASEGT.

This sequence joins TRBV21-1 and TRBJ2-5. TRBV21-1 is a pseudogene segment. The CDR3 is made up of 17 amino acids. CDR3 residues: CASPTPGTAYRGETQYF. CDR3 bases: TGTGCCAGTCCTACCCCCGGGACCGCGTATAGAGGAGAGACCCAGTACTTC.

The V call is TRBV19, the J call TRBJ2-7; 12 bases map to TRBD2. V gave up 6 bases and J gave up 1 base; unmatched junction bases: 1. The length of the CDR3 is 14 residues. Germline V gene data show CDR1 as LNHDA and CDR2 as SQIVND (reference sequence). In nucleotides, the CDR3 is TGTGCCAGTAGCGGGACTAGCGGGTCCTACGAGCAGTACTTC. This codes for CASSGTSGSYEQYF.

J is TRBJ1-4 and V is TRBV5-8; D is unclear. The CDR3 is 13 amino acids. Germline V lookup: CDR1 SGHTS, CDR2 YDEGEE. The V end was cut by 0 bases, the J end by 7 bases, with 7 bases between. Here the CDR3 DNA reads TGTGCCAGCAGCTTGGGCAGGAGTGAAAAACTGTTTTTT. Encoded protein: CASSLGRSEKLFF.

This chain connects TRBV2 to TRBJ2-7, with 8 bases identical to TRBD2. The CDR3 covers 13 residues. The V gene's germline CDR1 is SNHLY and CDR2 FYNNEI. J gave up 4 bases and V 8 bases, and 7 bases lay outside the gene matches. The CDR3 nucleotides read TGTGCCAGCGCCGGGACTAGTCGATACGAGCAGTACTTC. It is translated as CASAGTSRYEQYF.

The count of this clone is one. V and J are TRBV25-1 and TRBJ2-3, with D hard to call. Germline V CDR1 and CDR2: MGHDK, SYGVNS. This CDR3 is built from 13 residues. The ends were cut back, 5 bases at V and 2 bases at J, with 8 bases in the middle. The CDR3 DNA reads as TGTGCCAGCAGTCAGGCCGCCACAGATACGCAGTATTTT. Translated, it gives CASSQAATDTQYF.

This clone was seen a few times. This sequence joins TRBV6-1 and TRBJ1-1; D remains ambiguous. With 1 base removed from V and 1 base from J, the gap between germline ends came to 4 bases. The CDR3 is 13 residues long. The germline gives CDR1 MNHNS, CDR2 SASEGT. In DNA, the CDR3 is TGTGCCAGCAGTGAAGTACCGAACACTGAAGCTTTCTTT. Translation gives CASSEVPNTEAFF.

The table lists this clone with a few counts. The chain recombines TRBV6-5 with TRBJ2-7; D perhaps matches TRBD2 (6 bases). The CDR3 is 11 amino acids. Trimming pared 6 bases from V and 3 bases from J, leaving 6 bases between. Germline CDR1 MNHEY, CDR2 SVGAGI. Here the CDR3 reads CASRRDYEQYF. CDR3 in DNA: TGTGCCAGCAGGCGGGACTACGAGCAGTACTTC.

This chain joins TRBV7-2 and TRBJ2-5; a weak D match, TRBD2 (6 bases). The CDR3 covers 14 residues. Germline V CDR1 and CDR2: SGHTA, FQGNSA. The ends were cut back, 4 bases at V and 3 bases at J, with 12 bases in the middle. The CDR3 coding sequence is TGTGCCAGCAGCTGGAGGGGCGGTAAAGAGACCCAGTACTTC. This sequence encodes CASSWRGGKETQYF. The full variable domain, its missing parts supplied by reference TRBV7-2 and TRBJ2-5, is GAGVSQSPSNKVTEKGKDVELRCDPISGHTALYWYRQSLGQGLEFLIYFQGNSAPDKSGLPSDRFSAERTGGSVSTLTIQRTQQEDSAVYLCASSWRGGKETQYFGPGTRLLVL.

The chain carries TRBV11-2 and TRBJ1-3; no clear D. The germline gives CDR1 SGHAT, CDR2 FQNNGV. Trimming left V 7 bases short and J 4 bases short, with 14 bases between. The CDR3 has 14 amino acids. For the CDR3, the DNA is TGTGCCAGCACCTGGTCGGGTTCCGGAAACACCATATATTTT. This sequence encodes CASTWSGSGNTIYF.

This chain uses TRBV30 with TRBJ1-5; no clear D. With 1 base removed from V and 3 bases from J, the gap between germline ends came to 13 bases. Per germline, CDR1 GTSNPN and CDR2 SVGIG (reference sequence). This CDR3 has 15 residues. CDR3 nucleotides: TGTGCCTGGAGTGGTCCGGAACACTTCAATCAGCCCCAGCATTTT. Its translation is CAWSGPEHFNQPQHF.

The chain employs TRBV19 and TRBJ1-1; maybe TRBD1 (6 bases). Deletions cut 7 bases from V and 0 bases from J, with 15 bases between. Germline CDR1 is LNHDA and CDR2 is SQIVND (reference sequence). The CDR3 is 15 residues long. CDR3 region: CASTTDSLMNTEAFF. CDR3 DNA: TGTGCCAGTACCACGGACAGCCTCATGAACACTGAAGCTTTCTTT.

The chain joins TRBV5-1 to TRBJ1-6, with 9 bases lining up with TRBD1. Germline-derived CDR1 and CDR2 are SGHRS and YFSETQ. The CDR3 is 15 amino acids. V trimming: 4 bases; J trimming: 10 bases; junction bases outside the gene matches: 9. The CDR3 protein is CASSLGQGSYSPLHF. The CDR3 coding sequence is TGCGCCAGCAGCCTCGGACAGGGGAGCTACTCACCCCTCCACTTT.

J is TRBJ2-3 and V is TRBV5-1; TRBD2 agrees at 8 bases. J gave up 7 bases and V 2 bases, and 9 bases lay outside the gene matches. The CDR3 extends over 15 amino acids. Germline CDR1 reads SGHRS; CDR2 reads YFSETQ. This chain's CDR3 is CASSFLAGNTYTQYF. CDR3 in DNA: TGCGCCAGCAGCTTTTTAGCGGGGAACACCTATACGCAGTATTTT. Full variable domain (remainder filled in from reference TRBV5-1 and TRBJ2-3): KAGVTQTPRYLIKTRGQQVTLSCSPISGHRSVSWYQQTPGQGLQFLFEYFSETQRNKGNFPGRFSGRQFSNSRSEMNVSTLELGDSALYLCASSFLAGNTYTQYFGPGTRLTVL.

This clone occurred a few times. CDR3 nucleotide sequence: TGCGCCAGCCGGACAGATTATTCACCCCTCCACTTT. The encoded protein is CASRTDYSPLHF. V gene TRBV5-1 combines with J gene TRBJ1-6; the D gene is possibly TRBD1 (6 bases). CDR1 and CDR2 (germline): SGHRS, YFSETQ. CDR3 length: 12 residues. V lost 7 bases and J 8 bases, leaving 10 bases between the germline ends.

This chain uses TRBV6-5 with TRBJ1-1; D is unclear. Deletions cut 0 bases from V and 0 bases from J, with 5 bases between. Germline V gene data show CDR1 as MNHEY and CDR2 as SVGAGI. The CDR3 covers 14 residues. CDR3 residues: CASSYSSMNTEAFF. CDR3 DNA sequence: TGTGCCAGCAGTTACTCCTCGATGAACACTGAAGCTTTCTTT.

The chain carries TRBV2 and TRBJ2-3, with TRBD2 identical over 8 bases. This CDR3 is built from 17 residues. From germline, CDR1 is SNHLY and CDR2 FYNNEI. V lost 7 bases to trimming and J lost 1 base; unmatched junction nucleotides: 13. This CDR3 is CASTQASGLTGTDTQYF. In DNA form, the CDR3 reads TGTGCCAGCACCCAGGCTAGCGGGTTAACGGGCACAGATACGCAGTATTTT.

The chain links TRBV5-1 to TRBJ1-1, with 9 bases matching TRBD1. The CDR3 has 16 amino acids. J gave up 7 bases and V 0 bases, and 10 bases lay outside the gene matches. The germline gives CDR1 SGHRS, CDR2 YFSETQ. CDR3 loop: CASSLGITGGAGEAFF. The CDR3 DNA is TGCGCCAGCAGCTTGGGGATCACAGGGGGCGCAGGTGAAGCTTTCTTT.

The chain uses TRBV25-1 and TRBJ1-2; TRBD1 matches at 7 bases. In germline, CDR1 is MGHDK, CDR2 SYGVNS. With 3 bases clipped from V and 7 bases from J, the junction kept 8 bases outside the gene matches. CDR3 size: 14 residues. CDR3 bases: TGTGCCAGCAGTGACCCAGGGACAGTCGGTGGCTACACCTTC. Its protein is CASSDPGTVGGYTF.

This rearrangement joins TRBV14 to TRBJ1-4; D possibly corresponds to TRBD1 (6 bases). Germline lookup yields CDR1 SGHDN and CDR2 FVKESK. This CDR3 spans 14 amino acids. The V end was cut by 4 bases, the J end by 8 bases, with 14 bases between. DNA for the CDR3: TGTGCCAGCAGCCCCGGGGGGCTTGGGGAAAAACTGTTTTTT. Amino acids: CASSPGGLGEKLFF.